What follows are 19 T cell receptor beta chains derived from one specimen sequenced in a study of T cells in tuberculosis. Here immunoSEQ multiplex PCR was the method, and the copy in TCRdb shows in-frame clones only, minus some. The sample comprises tens of thousands of clones, about 97% of which are singletons, and under 8% rests with the top ten. The material sequenced was PBMCs. The receptors were gathered from a donor between 10 and 35 years old with latent tuberculosis or without tuberculosis infection.

The chain carries TRBV5-1 and TRBJ2-7; TRBD1 is a possible D gene (6 bases). Germline V gene sequence: CDR1 SGHRS, CDR2 YFSETQ. There are 13 residues in the CDR3. V was shortened by 3 bases and J by 5 bases, with 12 bases between the two germline ends. CDR3 coding DNA: TGCGCCAGCAGCTCCAAGTCAGGGGACGAGCAGTACTTC. It yields the protein CASSSKSGDEQYF.

The chain joins TRBV30 to TRBJ1-5, with D unclear. The CDR3 contains 13 residues. The V end lost 2 bases, the J end lost 7 bases, and 12 bases lay between the germline ends. From germline, CDR1 is GTSNPN and CDR2 SVGIG (reference sequence). CDR3 in amino acids: CAWSQDSGQPQHF. The CDR3 nucleotides are TGTGCCTGGAGTCAGGACTCGGGGCAGCCCCAGCATTTT.

V and J are TRBV6-1 and TRBJ1-4; D unclear. Trimming shortened V by 1 base and J by 3 bases, and 18 bases separated the two germline ends. The CDR3 consists of 18 residues. Germline V gene data show CDR1 as MNHNS and CDR2 as SASEGT. In nucleotides, the CDR3 is TGTGCCAGCAGTGAAGTTTTTAGGGAGGTTGTCGCTAATGAAAAACTGTTTTTT. This encodes CASSEVFREVVANEKLFF.

This rearrangement joins TRBV29-1 to TRBJ1-1; 8 bases match TRBD1. Unmatched junction bases numbered 13, after V lost 6 bases and J lost 4 bases. The CDR3 spans 15 residues. Germline CDR1 SQVTM, CDR2 ANQGSEA. The CDR3 nucleotides are TGCAGCGTAGCCCCTGGACAGGGATGGAGCACTGAAGCTTTCTTT. Its translation: CSVAPGQGWSTEAFF.

This clone was observed once. The gene calls are TRBV7-3 and TRBJ2-3, with D perhaps matching TRBD2 (6 bases). Trimming stripped 6 bases from V and 2 bases from J, with 12 bases between. Germline CDR1 is SGHTA and CDR2 is FQGTGA. CDR3 length: 14 residues. The CDR3 nucleotides are TGTGCCAGCAGTCCCGGGGGATCCACAGATACGCAGTATTTT. Encoded protein: CASSPGGSTDTQYF.

This clone was counted a few times. The rearrangement uses TRBV5-6 and TRBJ1-4; a weak D match, TRBD1 (5 bases). The CDR3 length is 18 residues. CDR1 is SGHDT and CDR2 is YYEEEE in the germline V gene. The ends were cut back, 1 base at V and 0 bases at J, with 16 bases in the middle. The CDR3 is CASSLKTATHATNEKLFF. CDR3 nucleotide sequence: TGTGCCAGCAGCTTGAAGACAGCAACTCATGCAACTAATGAAAAACTGTTTTTT. Supplemented by reference TRBV5-6 and TRBJ1-4, the full variable domain reads DAGVTQSPTHLIKTRGQQVTLRCSPKSGHDTVSWYQQALGQGPQFIFQYYEEEERQRGNFPDRFSGHQFPNYSSELNVNALLLGDSALYLCASSLKTATHATNEKLFFGSGTQLSVL.

The gene calls are TRBV9 and TRBJ1-1; 7 bases are shared with TRBD1. The CDR3 has 16 residues. Germline-derived CDR1 and CDR2 are SGDLS and YYNGEE. V shed 2 bases and J 4 bases; nucleotides not matched to a gene: 11. CDR3 in amino acids: CASSVAPTGLGTEAFF. CDR3 in DNA: TGTGCCAGCAGCGTGGCTCCGACAGGGTTGGGCACTGAAGCTTTCTTT. The full variable domain, rest sourced from reference TRBV9 and TRBJ1-1, is DSGVTQTPKHLITATGQRVTLRCSPRSGDLSVYWYQQSLDQGLQFLIQYYNGEERAKGNILERFSAQQFPDLHSELNLSSLELGDSALYFCASSVAPTGLGTEAFFGQGTRLTVV.

The chain recombines TRBV11-3 with TRBJ2-1, with 10 bases identical to TRBD2. The CDR3 is made up of 14 amino acids. With V trimmed by 3 bases and J by 8 bases, 4 bases remained unmatched. The germline CDR1 and CDR2 sequences are SGHNT and YENEEA. CDR3 in amino acids: CASSFLAGDHEQFF. The CDR3 DNA follows: TGTGCCAGCAGCTTTCTAGCGGGAGACCATGAGCAGTTCTTC. The full variable domain, completed using reference TRBV11-3 and TRBJ2-1, is EAGVVQSPRYKIIEKKQPVAFWCNPISGHNTLYWYLQNLGQGPELLIRYENEEAVDDSQLPKDRFSAERLKGVDSTLKIQPAELGDSAVYLCASSFLAGDHEQFFGPGTRLTVL.

The CDR3 here is CASTNQGDNYGYTF. The CDR3 DNA sequence: TGTGCCAGCACGAATCAGGGGGATAACTATGGCTACACCTTC. The chain employs TRBV6-5 and TRBJ1-2; 7 positions agree with TRBD1. This CDR3 has 14 amino acids. Trimming at V came to 7 bases and at J to 1 base, leaving 6 bases not matched to a gene. The V gene's germline CDR1 is MNHEY and CDR2 SVGAGI.

The chain recombines TRBV5-4 with TRBJ2-2; TRBD1 aligns across 7 bases. After removal of 4 bases from V and 0 bases from J, the junction contained 6 bases not matched to a gene. From germline, CDR1 is SGHNT and CDR2 YYREEE (reference sequence). The CDR3 runs 16 residues. The CDR3 DNA reads as TGTGCCAGCAGCGTCTTACAGGGGACGAACACCGGGGAGCTGTTTTTT. Protein: CASSVLQGTNTGELFF.

The chain has TRBV5-8 and TRBJ2-1; no clear D. CDR3 length equals 14 residues. V lost 1 base and J 4 bases, leaving 9 bases between the germline ends. Looked up from germline, CDR1 is SGHTS and CDR2 is YDEGEE. The CDR3 region is CASSLLNLYNEQFF. The DNA for the CDR3 is TGTGCCAGCAGCTTGCTGAACTTATACAATGAGCAGTTCTTC.

The chain links TRBV29-1 to TRBJ2-1; D possibly corresponds to TRBD1 (7 bases). The germline V and J ends were trimmed by 7 bases and 3 bases, with 16 bases remaining between them. The CDR3 totals 14 residues. Germline V gene sequence: CDR1 SQVTM, CDR2 ANQGSEA. In nucleotides, the CDR3 is TGCAGCGGCTCGGAGCAGGGGGGCTACAATGAGCAGTTCTTC. Translated, it gives CSGSEQGGYNEQFF.

This rearrangement joins TRBV30 to TRBJ1-3; unclear D gene. The CDR3 sequence is 12 residues long. Germline assignment: CDR1 GTSNPN and CDR2 SVGIG (reference sequence). Trimming pared 2 bases from V and 4 bases from J, leaving 6 bases between. The CDR3 nucleotides read TGTGCCTGGAGTCCCCAGGGAAACACCATATATTTT. Amino acid sequence: CAWSPQGNTIYF.

This clone was observed a single time. The V call is TRBV7-9, the J call TRBJ2-3, with 7 bases identical to TRBD1. The CDR3 length is 17 residues. In germline, CDR1 is SEHNR, CDR2 FQNEAQ (reference sequence). The V and J ends lost 4 bases and 6 bases, in that order; junction bases with no gene match: 16. The CDR3 here is CASSSPGQVNQGDTQYF. CDR3 DNA sequence: TGTGCCAGCAGCTCTCCTGGACAGGTAAACCAAGGGGATACGCAGTATTTT.

The chain employs TRBV19 and TRBJ1-2; possibly TRBD1 for D (5 bases). This CDR3 has 16 residues. The ends were cut back, 3 bases at V and 4 bases at J, with 18 bases in the middle. Germline V gene lookup returns CDR1 LNHDA and CDR2 SQIVND (reference sequence). The CDR3 here is CASSIRDSYHGYGYTF. In nucleotides, the CDR3 is TGTGCCAGTAGTATTAGAGACAGCTACCATGGCTATGGCTACACCTTC.

V and J are TRBV5-4 and TRBJ2-1, with D perhaps TRBD1 (6 bases). V lost 4 bases, J lost 7 bases, and 24 bases lay in between. The CDR3 loop spans 17 amino acids. The germline gives CDR1 SGHNT, CDR2 YYREEE (reference sequence). The CDR3 loop reads CASSPRSMGALPNEQFF. Here the CDR3 DNA reads TGTGCCAGCAGCCCCCGATCAATGGGGGCGCTCCCTAATGAGCAGTTCTTC. Supplemented by reference TRBV5-4 and TRBJ2-1, the full variable domain reads ETGVTQSPTHLIKTRGQQVTLRCSSQSGHNTVSWYQQALGQGPQFIFQYYREEENGRGNFPPRFSGLQFPNYSSELNVNALELDDSALYLCASSPRSMGALPNEQFFGPGTRLTVL.

The table lists this clone with a count of one. J is TRBJ1-5 and V is TRBV6-5; TRBD1 is a possible D gene (6 bases). In germline, CDR1 is MNHEY, CDR2 SVGAGI. This CDR3 is 14 amino acids long. V dropped 6 bases and J dropped 6 bases, with 15 bases sitting between them. The CDR3 loop is CASSSHREGQPQHF. The CDR3, as DNA: TGTGCCAGCAGCTCCCACAGGGAGGGTCAGCCCCAGCATTTT.

The rearrangement links TRBV10-3 to TRBJ2-5; 9 nucleotides agree with TRBD1. Germline V lookup: CDR1 ENHRY, CDR2 SYGVKD. V dropped 4 bases and J dropped 5; count of bases not matched to a gene: 5. This CDR3 is 14 amino acids long. CDR3 amino acids: CAISGGQGRETQYF. The CDR3 coding sequence is TGTGCCATCAGTGGAGGACAGGGGCGGGAGACCCAGTACTTC.

This clone has just one count. The chain uses TRBV27 and TRBJ2-7; 8 bases agree with TRBD2. The CDR3 length is 16 residues. CDR1 and CDR2 (germline): MNHEY, SMNVEV (reference sequence). With 2 bases clipped from V and 3 bases from J, the junction kept 9 bases outside the gene matches. The CDR3 region has the DNA TGTGCCAGCAGTTTACTTCTAGCGGGCGGGGTCTACGAGCAGTACTTC. Its translation is CASSLLLAGGVYEQYF.